This TCR beta chain was identified during a study of cytomegalovirus exposure and HLA in healthy donors. Overall study results and limits: When a later analysis compared HLA-associated TCR beta chains with equally common others, the HLA-associated chains turned out to be more clonally expanded and to have lower generation probabilities.

Germline values: CDR1 DFQATT, CDR2 SNEGSKA (reference sequence). There are 11 residues in the CDR3. The V end was cut by 7 bases, the J end by 2 bases, with 9 bases between. The PCR ran on 60 Vbeta and 13 Jbeta primers. Here immunoSEQ multiplex PCR was the method, and the copy in TCRdb shows in-frame clones only, minus some. The sample lists fewer than 200,000 clones; approximately 84% were seen once. Details on this clone: The antigen remains unidentified.

This TCR came from a woman between 50 and 59 years old in good health and CMV-seropositive. Source material: PBMCs. This chain links TRBV20-1 with TRBJ2-7; D is ambiguous. The CDR3 protein is CSVKLTYEQYF. As DNA, the CDR3 is TGCAGTGTGAAGCTCACCTACGAGCAGTACTTC.